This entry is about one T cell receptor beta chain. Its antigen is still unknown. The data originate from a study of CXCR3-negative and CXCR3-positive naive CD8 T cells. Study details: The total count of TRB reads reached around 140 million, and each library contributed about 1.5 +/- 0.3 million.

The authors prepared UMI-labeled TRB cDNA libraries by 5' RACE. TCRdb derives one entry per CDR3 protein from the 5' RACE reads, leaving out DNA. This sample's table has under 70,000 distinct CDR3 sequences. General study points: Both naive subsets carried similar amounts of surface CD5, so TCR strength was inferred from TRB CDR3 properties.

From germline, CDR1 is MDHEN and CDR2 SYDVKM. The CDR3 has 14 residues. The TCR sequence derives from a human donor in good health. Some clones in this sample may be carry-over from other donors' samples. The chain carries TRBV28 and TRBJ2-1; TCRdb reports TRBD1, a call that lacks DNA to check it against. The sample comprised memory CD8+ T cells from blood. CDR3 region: CASRGRGSYNEQFF.